This T cell receptor (beta chain) was sequenced for a study of blood T cell repertoires in COVID-19. Study summary: The samples span acute and convalescent COVID-19 from the United States, Italy and Spain. Nucleic acid was either cDNA or gDNA, and it came from T cells, B-cell-depleted T cells, or PBMCs.

Original methodology: Amplifying reference gene primers gave estimates of nucleated cell counts. Clones were read by immunoSEQ multiplex PCR, and TCRdb kept only the in-frame ones, dropping some. The V and J calls and clone size come from that table; D and trimming were worked out from the DNA. This sample has approximately 38,000 clones, with 70% to 85% found just once. A single count supports this clone. Trimming stripped 0 bases from V and 8 bases from J, with 14 bases between. CDR3 size: 15 residues. Germline-derived CDR1 and CDR2 are SGDLS and YYNGEE. The sequenced sample consisted of peripheral blood. The receptor was isolated from a human donor with acute or convalescent COVID-19. The donor label of this sample is uncertain. The genes are TRBV9 and TRBJ2-2; tentatively, D is TRBD1 (5 bases). This CDR3 is CASSVGLDSKGELFF. CDR3 in DNA: TGTGCCAGCAGCGTAGGTCTCGACAGTAAGGGGGAGCTGTTTTTT.